A selection of T cell receptor beta chains follows, all from one sample in a study of neurological immune-mediated disorders. TCRdb reprocessed the 5' RACE reads via MiXCR and lists one record per CDR3 protein. The sample contains some 54,000 distinct CDR3 sequences, roughly 10% of which appear only once. Source material: PBMCs. The receptors originated from a male donor with HTLV-1-associated myelopathy (HAM/TSP). Both conserved end residues are part of each CDR3. The D gene is left open where the match is weak.

CDR3 | D | V
CATGNEQYF | NA | TRBV28
CAIRTPGHGTDTQYF | NA | TRBV10-3
CASRYSVGELFF | NA | TRBV7-9
CSAGQGGGYTGELFF | NA | TRBV29-1
CASSPGTVIQPQHF | TRBD1 | TRBV7-2
CASSREAGANVLTF | NA | TRBV4-3
CASSPSGVTNEKLFF | NA | TRBV7-8
CSARTDNNEQFF | NA | TRBV20-1
CASSLGRGRGTEDDTDTQYF | TRBD2 | TRBV11-3
CASRALAGATDTQYF | TRBD2 | TRBV5-1
CASSLIARSYEQYF | NA | TRBV7-8
CASSRKAGGPDTQYF | TRBD2 | TRBV7-2
CASSTGTGREQYF | TRBD1 | TRBV28
CASSSGLAGGEETQYF | TRBD2 | TRBV5-1
CSARGGPNSNQPQHF | NA | TRBV20-1
CASSLRAGGATDTQYF | TRBD2 | TRBV5-1
CASSSGQGRGPQHF | TRBD1 | TRBV28
CASSGAGSPYNEQFF | TRBD2 | TRBV5-1
CASSFALAGGMETQYF | TRBD2 | TRBV7-8
CSVSDRGVSNEQFF | TRBD1 | TRBV20-1